A selection of T cell receptor beta chains follows, all from one sample in a study of patients and donors after allogeneic stem cell transplantation. Each CDR3 protein is one row after TCRdb ran MiXCR on the RT-PCR reads. The sample has around 6,700 distinct CDR3 sequences, approximately 11% seen once. Sequenced sample: blood, either unsorted or a sorted T cell fraction (not recorded which). All receptors come from a human donor who was either an allogeneic HSCT recipient or a stem cell or donor lymphocyte infusion donor (not recorded which). It is not recorded whose cells these are; they may come from a transplant donor. CDR3s include the opening cysteine and the closing phenylalanine or tryptophan. D genes are given only for firm matches. Some rows mark clone size as missing; the rest say once, few, many or name a class of expanded clone.

v_call	clone_size	j_call	d_call	cdr3_aa	cdr3_nt
TRBV5-5	many	TRBJ2-7	NA	CASSPATHEQYF	TGTGCCAGCAGCCCAGCCACCCACGAGCAGTACTTC
TRBV7-2	NA	TRBJ2-7	TRBD2	CASSPQREGEQYF	TGTGCCAGCAGCCCCCAGCGGGAGGGCGAGCAGTACTTC
TRBV5-5	many	TRBJ1-1	NA	CASSLAARFNTEAFF	TGTGCCAGCAGCTTGGCAGCCAGATTCAACACTGAAGCTTTCTTT
TRBV4-1	once	TRBJ1-3	NA	CASSLTSSAGNTIYF	TGCGCCAGCAGCCTCACCAGCAGCGCTGGAAACACCATATATTTT
TRBV20-1	many	TRBJ2-7	TRBD2	CSARRRESGEQYF	TGCAGTGCTAGAAGGCGGGAGTCCGGCGAGCAGTACTTC
TRBV7-2	many	TRBJ2-3	TRBD2	CASSFSSGRASDTQYF	TGTGCCAGCAGCTTCTCTAGCGGGAGGGCCTCAGATACGCAGTATTTT
TRBV9	many	TRBJ1-3	TRBD1	CASSVGQGSGNTIYF	TGTGCCAGCAGCGTAGGACAGGGCTCTGGAAACACCATATATTTT
TRBV7-2	many	TRBJ2-3	NA	CASRRDGISTDTQYF	TGTGCCAGCAGGAGGGACGGAATCAGCACAGATACGCAGTATTTT
TRBV5-1	few	TRBJ2-7	TRBD2	CASRGLAGAGVVYEQYF	TGCGCCAGCAGGGGACTAGCGGGAGCCGGGGTTGTCTACGAGCAGTACTTC
TRBV20-1	many	TRBJ2-3	NA	CSASVLAGGTQYF	TGCAGTGCTAGTGTACTAGCTGGGGGTACGCAGTATTTT
TRBV5-1	NA	TRBJ2-6	NA	CASSSSGTGANVLTF	TGCGCCAGCAGCTCTTCAGGGACCGGGGCCAACGTCCTGACTTTC
TRBV5-6	NA	TRBJ2-3	NA	CASSLAGLTDTQYF	TGTGCCAGCAGCTTGGCAGGTTTGACAGATACGCAGTATTTT
TRBV7-2	medium-sized	TRBJ1-1	NA	CASSLANFKTEAFF	TGTGCCAGCAGCTTAGCGAACTTCAAGACTGAAGCTTTCTTT
TRBV7-8	NA	TRBJ1-4	NA	CASSLGTNEKLFF	TGTGCCAGCAGCTTAGGGACTAATGAAAAACTGTTTTTT
TRBV11-3	few	TRBJ1-3	NA	CASSSGKWLTGNTIYF	TGTGCCAGCAGCTCCGGGAAGTGGCTAACTGGAAACACCATATATTTT
TRBV11-3	many	TRBJ2-5	TRBD1	CASSHWDSQETQYF	TGTGCCAGCAGCCACTGGGACAGCCAAGAGACCCAGTACTTC
TRBV6-2/TRBV6-3	many	TRBJ1-6	TRBD1	CASTMDRGGSPLHF	TGTGCCAGCACCATGGACAGGGGTGGGTCACCCCTCCACTTT
TRBV21-1	few	TRBJ1-5	NA	CASSKGDSNQPQHF	TGTGCCAGCAGCAAAGGGGATAGCAATCAGCCCCAGCATTTT
TRBV4-2	NA	TRBJ1-2	TRBD1	CASSQSEGQAYGYTF	TGTGCCAGCAGCCAGTCCGAGGGACAGGCTTATGGCTACACCTTC